This T cell receptor (beta chain) came from a study of blood T cell repertoires in COVID-19 (dated by TCRdb to the early 2020s). About the study as a whole: Samples covering the acute and convalescent phases of COVID-19 were provided by collaborators in the United States, Italy and Spain. The prospective study material was composed of cDNA or gDNA derived from T cells, B-cell-depleted T cells, or PBMCs. Subjects who had been exposed to COVID-19, were actively infected with it, or had recovered from it provided the deeply sampled blood TCRbeta repertoires that made up the dataset. The repertoires were released in a freely available public database meant as a resource for research on the immune response to SARS-CoV-2. The samples were drawn from the first 160 participants of the ongoing ImmuneRACE study and from 950 to 1,500 subjects provided by 6 global collaborators. Sample metadata almost always included a de-identified subject ID, COVID-19 status, age in years and sex. HLA class I and class II types, where available, came from metadata supplied by the sample provider rather than from assay-based typing. Beyond this particular receptor, the publication reports: The amount of clinical and demographic metadata varied by source and participant and was provided uncurated.

Remarks on this clone: Its antigen is unknown. No much larger clone exists at a distance of one base, and base qualities are not known.

Collaborating institutions collected whole blood in K2EDTA tubes following their own protocols. Collaborator samples were shipped for TCRbeta analysis as frozen whole blood, isolated PBMCs, or DNA extracted from either sample type. TCRbeta CDR3 regions were amplified from genomic DNA using the immunoSEQ Assay, a bias-controlled multiplex PCR. Processing in the source paper ran as follows. Within the assay, amplification of reference gene primers was used to estimate how many nucleated cells each sample contained. To quantify the absolute abundance of each unique TCRbeta CDR3 rearrangement, sequence reads were collapsed and filtered. For each sample, productive Simpson clonality was calculated by taking the square root of Simpson's diversity index across productive rearrangements. Entries here come from immuneACCESS through TCRdb and include only in-frame sequences with V and J called. Some clones fail to appear in such tables; in the studies checked, an unresolved V gene covers under half of the shortfall, and the cause of the remainder is unknown. D and trimming come from the DNA, and the V and J calls and clone size come from that table. In all, the sample holds 55,000 to 80,000 clones, and about 74% of those were seen once. Approximately 28% of the sample lies in the top ten.

Based on the germline V gene (reference sequence), the CDR1 and CDR2 sequences are LGHDT and YNNKEL. Ends trimmed: V by 2 bases, J by 11 bases; bases unmatched to a gene: 8. The CDR3, cysteine through phenylalanine, is 14 amino acids long. CDR3 DNA only is kept here, 42 bases in frame from base 1. This clonotype originated in a woman older than 75 with acute or convalescent COVID-19. This receptor chain uses TRBV3-1 (or the pseudogene TRBV3-2) and TRBJ1-1; TRBD1 matches 10 bases in the middle. Material for sequencing was peripheral blood. The CDR3 protein: CASSQLGQGTRAFF. The DNA sequence follows: TGTGCCAGCAGCCAACTGGGACAGGGGACGAGGGCTTTCTTT.